The present T cell receptor beta chain was sequenced within a study of response to subunit inactivated influenza vaccine. Trimming cost V 6 bases and J 2 bases; bases outside gene matches: 17. Germline CDR1 MNHEY, CDR2 SVGEGT. The CDR3 is made up of 18 amino acids. General study findings and limits: Researchers suggested that each seasonal influenza vaccination recruits few new T cells.

This clonotype was seen repeatedly, ten times or more. Its antigen is still unknown. TCRdb called the RT-PCR reads again in MiXCR, with one record for every CDR3 protein. The sample lists around 760,000 distinct CDR3 sequences, roughly 14% occurring once. The sequence derives from a man aged 45 to 65 who received an inactivated influenza vaccine. Sequencing was performed on PBMCs from blood, taken less than 15 days before vaccination. The chain is built from TRBV6-2 or TRBV6-3 and TRBJ2-7; 9 nucleotides match TRBD2. CDR3 loop: CASSPIPPVAGAPYEQYF. The CDR3 coding sequence is TGTGCCAGCAGCCCCATCCCTCCGGTAGCGGGAGCCCCCTACGAGCAGTACTTC.